One T cell receptor beta chain is described in this entry. These data are taken from a study of blood T cell repertoires in COVID-19. About the study: The cDNA or gDNA used as material had been derived from T cells, B-cell-depleted T cells, or PBMCs.

Germline-derived CDR1 and CDR2 are LGHNA and YNFKEQ. The CDR3 totals 15 residues. The ends were cut back, 4 bases at V and 0 bases at J, with 10 bases in the middle. Assay used: immunoSEQ multiplex PCR; TCRdb lists only in-frame clones, some missing. The table records 250,000 or so clones, around 81% of them present only once. The sequence came from a woman in her sixties or seventies with active or convalescent COVID-19. The sample taken for sequencing was peripheral blood. The J gene is TRBJ1-3, the V gene TRBV4-2, with D maybe TRBD1 (6 bases). The CDR3, as DNA: TGTGCCAGCAGCCCCAGACAGGTCTCTGGAAACACCATATATTTT. Residues: CASSPRQVSGNTIYF.